The source of this TCR beta chain is a study of vaccination and CD4 T cells after COVID-19. Across the whole study: Six men and four women formed the convalescents, two being Hispanic. Post-COVID draws came a median roughly 100 days after diagnosis (range 35 to 161). The peptides that stimulated the cells were overlapping spike peptides from SARS-CoV-2, HCoV-NL63, HCoV-OC43 and HCoV-229E.

Treatment indicated: approximately nine-day PBMC culture with coronavirus spike peptide pools or control peptides (ViraFEST assay). Researchers used the Oncomine TCR Beta short-read assay to sequence DNA from cultured CD4+ T cells. Via MiXCR, TCRdb re-called the PCR reads, giving one row per CDR3 protein. The sample consists of tens of thousands of distinct CDR3 sequences, 58% of them appearing once. Germline V gene lookup returns CDR1 MNHEY and CDR2 SVGAGI. The ends were cut back, 0 bases at V and 7 bases at J, with 15 bases in the middle. The CDR3 contains 15 residues. Note on this clonotype: Antigen: not known.

Input material: CD4+ T cells from blood, cultured in vitro. This sequence originates from a human donor who had recovered from COVID-19. The rearrangement joins TRBV6-5 to TRBJ2-5; the D call may be TRBD1 or TRBD2 (6 bases each). The CDR3 sequence is CASSYSMAGGGTQYF. The DNA for the CDR3 is TGTGCCAGCAGTTACTCGATGGCTGGAGGGGGGACCCAGTACTTC.